The clone carrying this TCR beta chain came up many times. The time point here: patch test 3, about 24 weeks after DPC sensitization. Stated treatment: therapeutic diphenylcyclopropenone sensitization with weekly scalp DPC. Each CDR3 protein is one row after TCRdb ran MiXCR on the RACE reads. The data hold over 100,000 distinct CDR3 sequences, with approximately 10% observed a single time. The record originates from a study of human T cells and chemical hapten exposure. From germline, CDR1 is SGHTA and CDR2 FQGNSA. Trimming took off 5 bases at V and 4 bases at J, with 7 bases between the two ends. The CDR3 consists of 12 residues.

The clonotype originates from a woman aged 50 to 65 with alopecia areata. Some clones in this sample may be carry-over from other donors' samples. The sample here was whole blood, taken in connection with sensitization to the hapten diphenylcyclopropenone (DPC). This chain joins TRBV7-2 and TRBJ2-3, with D hard to call. The CDR3 region has the DNA TGTGCCAGCAGCCTCAAAGCAGATACGCAGTATTTT. Encoded protein: CASSLKADTQYF.